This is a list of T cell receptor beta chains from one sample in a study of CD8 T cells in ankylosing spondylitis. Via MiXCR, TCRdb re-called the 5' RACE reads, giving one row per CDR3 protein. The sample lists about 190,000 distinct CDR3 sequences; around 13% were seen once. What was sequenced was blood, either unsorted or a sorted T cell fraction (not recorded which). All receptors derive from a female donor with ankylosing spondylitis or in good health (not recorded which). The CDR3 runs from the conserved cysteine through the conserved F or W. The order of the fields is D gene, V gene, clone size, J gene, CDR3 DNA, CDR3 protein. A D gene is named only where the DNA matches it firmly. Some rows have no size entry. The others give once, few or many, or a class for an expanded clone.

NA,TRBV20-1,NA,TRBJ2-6,TGCAGTGCTAGGGGGCAGAACTCTGGGGCCAACGTCCTGACTTTC,CSARGQNSGANVLTF
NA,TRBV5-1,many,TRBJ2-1,TGCGCCAGCAGCTTGGGGGTAGTGGGGAATGAGCAGTTCTTC,CASSLGVVGNEQFF
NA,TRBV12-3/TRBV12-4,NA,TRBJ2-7,TGTGCCAGCAGTAAAACACCCTACGAGCAGTACTTC,CASSKTPYEQYF
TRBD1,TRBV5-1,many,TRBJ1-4,TGCGCCAGCAGCGTCGGGACAGGGGGAAATGAAAAACTGTTTTTT,CASSVGTGGNEKLFF
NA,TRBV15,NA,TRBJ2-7,TGTGCCACCTCTTGGGGAGGGGGTAACGAGCAGTACTTC,CATSWGGGNEQYF
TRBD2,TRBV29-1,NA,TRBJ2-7,TGCAGCGCTTTGGGGAGTGCGGGAGAGACCTCCTACGAGCAGTACTTC,CSALGSAGETSYEQYF
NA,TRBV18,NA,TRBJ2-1,TGTGCCAGCCCACCAAGGGGAGCCGGTTACAATGAGCAGTTCTTC,CASPPRGAGYNEQFF
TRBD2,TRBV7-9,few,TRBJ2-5,TGTGCCAGCAGCTTGACTAGCGGGACGTACCAAGAGACCCAGTACTTC,CASSLTSGTYQETQYF
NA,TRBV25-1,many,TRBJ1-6,TGTGCCAGCAGTGAAAGGGCAGGGACGAATTCACCCCTCCACTTT,CASSERAGTNSPLHF
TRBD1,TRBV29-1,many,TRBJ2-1,TGCAGCGCCGCAGGGGGAGACGACTACAATGAGCAGTTCTTC,CSAAGGDDYNEQFF
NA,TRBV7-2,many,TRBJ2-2,TGTGCCAGCAGCTTAGATGGGGGAGTTCCCGGGGAGCTGTTTTTT,CASSLDGGVPGELFF
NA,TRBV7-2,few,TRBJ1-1,TGTGCCAGCAGCCCCGTCGCCGGGAACACTATTGAAGCTTTCTTT,CASSPVAGNTIEAFF
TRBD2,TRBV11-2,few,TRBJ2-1,TGTGCCAGCAGCTTAGCACTAGCGGAGGAGCAGTTCTTC,CASSLALAEEQFF
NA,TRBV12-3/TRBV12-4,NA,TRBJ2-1,TGTGCCAGCAGCGACTATAATTACAATGAGCAGTTCTTC,CASSDYNYNEQFF
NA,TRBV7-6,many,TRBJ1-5,TGTGCCAGCAGCTTGGGCCCCTACAGGAGCAATCAGCCCCAGCATTTT,CASSLGPYRSNQPQHF
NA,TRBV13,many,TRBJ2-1,TGTGCCAGCAGCATGCTTGGGGACGGGTACAATGAGCAGTTCTTC,CASSMLGDGYNEQFF
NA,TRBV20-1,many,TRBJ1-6,TGCAGTGCTAGAGTCCGGGAGACAGAATCTTCACCCCTCCACTTT,CSARVRETESSPLHF